A selection of T cell receptor beta chains follows, all from one sample in a study of cytomegalovirus exposure and HLA in healthy donors. Assay: immunoSEQ multiplex PCR; the TCRdb copy retains only in-frame clones and omits some. The sample comprises some 120,000 clones, about 81% of which are singletons, and more than 7% rests with the top ten. The source material was PBMCs. The receptors come from a woman aged 45-59 years in good health and CMV-seropositive. Each CDR3 is given with its conserved first and last residue. D genes are given only for firm matches. Some rows have no size entry. The others give once, few or many, or a class for an expanded clone.

v_call	clone_size	j_call	d_call	cdr3_aa	cdr3_nt
TRBV7-2	NA	TRBJ2-7	TRBD1	CASSVDRAYEQYF	TGTGCCAGCAGCGTCGACAGGGCCTACGAGCAGTACTTC
TRBV4-2	few	TRBJ2-2	NA	CASSQDGGNTGELFF	TGTGCCAGCAGCCAAGACGGGGGGAACACCGGGGAGCTGTTTTTT
TRBV7-3	NA	TRBJ2-3	TRBD1	CASSLTHRDRDTDTQYF	TGTGCCAGCAGCTTAACCCACCGGGACAGGGACACAGATACGCAGTATTTT
TRBV2	few	TRBJ2-6	NA	CASSGWRSSGANVLTF	TGTGCCAGCAGTGGCTGGAGGTCGTCTGGGGCCAACGTCCTGACTTTC
TRBV7-9	NA	TRBJ1-1	NA	CAGGKRIENTEAFF	TGTGCCGGTGGTAAGCGAATAGAGAACACTGAAGCTTTCTTT
TRBV2	NA	TRBJ2-5	NA	CASKTETGQETQYF	TGTGCCAGCAAAACGGAGACGGGACAAGAGACCCAGTACTTC
TRBV6-6	NA	TRBJ1-1	NA	CASRLREAFF	TGTGCCAGCAGGTTGAGGGAAGCTTTCTTT
TRBV6-6	NA	TRBJ1-1	NA	CASSLRGYTEAFF	TGTGCCAGCAGTCTTCGGGGGTACACTGAAGCTTTCTTT
TRBV6-5	NA	TRBJ1-1	TRBD1	CASSYRVTGVTEAFF	TGTGCCAGCAGTTACCGCGTGACAGGGGTAACTGAAGCTTTCTTT
TRBV30	NA	TRBJ2-2	NA	CAWSGPQGWTRTGELFF	TGTGCCTGGAGTGGCCCACAGGGTTGGACGAGGACCGGGGAGCTGTTTTTT
TRBV11-2	NA	TRBJ1-6	NA	CASSQYNSPLHF	TGTGCCAGCAGCCAATATAATTCACCCCTCCACTTT
TRBV6-5	NA	TRBJ2-5	TRBD2	CASSNRGGQETQYF	TGTGCCAGCAGTAACCGGGGGGGGCAAGAGACCCAGTACTTC
TRBV15	once	TRBJ1-5	NA	CATSRDLTDSANQPQHF	TGTGCCACCAGCAGAGATTTGACGGACAGTGCTAATCAGCCCCAGCATTTT
TRBV5-1	few	TRBJ1-2	NA	CASSPGDGYGYTF	TGCGCCAGCAGCCCGGGGGACGGCTATGGCTACACCTTC
TRBV6-6	NA	TRBJ1-5	TRBD1	CASSPGQGNQPQHF	TGTGCCAGCAGTCCCGGACAGGGAAATCAGCCCCAGCATTTT
TRBV18	NA	TRBJ1-2	TRBD1	CASSVMDREDVNGYTF	TGTGCCAGCTCAGTGATGGACAGGGAGGATGTCAATGGCTACACCTTC
TRBV29-1	once	TRBJ2-6	NA	CSVDGSSGANVLTF	TGCAGCGTTGACGGGTCCTCTGGGGCCAACGTCCTGACTTTC
TRBV30	once	TRBJ1-2	TRBD1	CAWGQADVGYTF	TGTGCCTGGGGACAGGCCGACGTCGGCTACACCTTC